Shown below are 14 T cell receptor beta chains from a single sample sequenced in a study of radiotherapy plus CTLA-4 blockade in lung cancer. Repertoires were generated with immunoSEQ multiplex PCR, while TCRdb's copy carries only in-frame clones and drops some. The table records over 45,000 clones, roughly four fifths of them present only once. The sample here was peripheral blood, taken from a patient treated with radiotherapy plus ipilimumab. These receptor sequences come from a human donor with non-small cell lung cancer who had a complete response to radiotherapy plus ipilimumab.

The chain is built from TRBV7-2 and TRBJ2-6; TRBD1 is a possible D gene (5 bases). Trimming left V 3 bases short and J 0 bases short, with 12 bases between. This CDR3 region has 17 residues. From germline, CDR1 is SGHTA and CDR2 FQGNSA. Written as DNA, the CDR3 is TGTGCCAGCAGCTTCCCTAGGGGCGCCTCTGGGGCCAACGTCCTGACTTTC. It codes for CASSFPRGASGANVLTF.

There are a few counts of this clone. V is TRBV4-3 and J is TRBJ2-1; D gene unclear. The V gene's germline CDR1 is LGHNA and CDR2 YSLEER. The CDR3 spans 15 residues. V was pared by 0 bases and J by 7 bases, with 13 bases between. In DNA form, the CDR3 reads TGCGCCAGCAGCCAAGATTCGGGTCTGACGAATGAGCAGTTCTTC. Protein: CASSQDSGLTNEQFF.

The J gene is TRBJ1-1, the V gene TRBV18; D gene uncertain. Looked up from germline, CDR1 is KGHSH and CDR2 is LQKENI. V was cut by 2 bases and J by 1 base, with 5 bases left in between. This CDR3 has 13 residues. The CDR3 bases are TGTGCCAGCTCACCAGGGCAGAACACTGAAGCTTTCTTT. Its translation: CASSPGQNTEAFF.

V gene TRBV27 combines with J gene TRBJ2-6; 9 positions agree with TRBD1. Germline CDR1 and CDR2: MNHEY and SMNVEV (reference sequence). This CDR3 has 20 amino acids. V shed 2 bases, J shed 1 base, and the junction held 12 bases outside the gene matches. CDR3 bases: TGTGCCAGCAGTTTAGTTTCGGGAGCCGGGACAGGGTCTGGGGCCAACGTCCTGACTTTC. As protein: CASSLVSGAGTGSGANVLTF.

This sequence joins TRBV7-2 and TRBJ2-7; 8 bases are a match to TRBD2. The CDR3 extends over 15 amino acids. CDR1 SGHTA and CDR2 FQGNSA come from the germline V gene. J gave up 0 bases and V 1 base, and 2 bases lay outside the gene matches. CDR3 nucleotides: TGTGCCAGCAGCTTAGATCGGGGGGGCTCCTACGAGCAGTACTTC. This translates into CASSLDRGGSYEQYF.

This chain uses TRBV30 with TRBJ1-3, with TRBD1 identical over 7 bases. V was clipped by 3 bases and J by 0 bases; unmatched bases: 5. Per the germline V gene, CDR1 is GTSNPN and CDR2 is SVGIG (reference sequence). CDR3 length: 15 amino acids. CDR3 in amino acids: CAWRIGTASGNTIYF. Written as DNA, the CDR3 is TGTGCCTGGAGAATCGGGACAGCCTCTGGAAACACCATATATTTT.

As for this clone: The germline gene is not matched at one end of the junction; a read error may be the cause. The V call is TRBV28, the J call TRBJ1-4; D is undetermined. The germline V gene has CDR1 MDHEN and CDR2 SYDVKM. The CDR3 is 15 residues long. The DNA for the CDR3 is TGTGCCAGCAGCTTATATGGGGTCGGGAGTGAAAAACTGTTTTTT. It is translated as CASSLYGVGSEKLFF.

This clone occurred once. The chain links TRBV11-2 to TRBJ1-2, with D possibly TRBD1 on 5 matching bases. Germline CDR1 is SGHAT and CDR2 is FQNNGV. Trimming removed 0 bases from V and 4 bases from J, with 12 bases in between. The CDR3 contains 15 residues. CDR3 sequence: CASSLDHGGGYGYTF. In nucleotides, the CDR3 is TGTGCCAGCAGCTTAGATCACGGGGGTGGCTATGGCTACACCTTC. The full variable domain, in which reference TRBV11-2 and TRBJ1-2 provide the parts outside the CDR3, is EAGVAQSPRYKIIEKRQSVAFWCNPISGHATLYWYQQILGQGPKLLIQFQNNGVVDDSQLPKDRFSAERLKGVDSTLKIQPAKLEDSAVYLCASSLDHGGGYGYTFGSGTRLTVV.

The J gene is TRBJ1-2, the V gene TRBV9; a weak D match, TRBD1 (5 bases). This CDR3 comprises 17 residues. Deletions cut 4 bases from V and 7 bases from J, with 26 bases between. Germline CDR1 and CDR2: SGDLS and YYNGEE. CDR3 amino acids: CASSLRGGRGRYSGYTF. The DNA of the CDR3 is TGTGCCAGCAGCCTCCGAGGCGGAAGGGGCAGGTACTCTGGCTACACCTTC.

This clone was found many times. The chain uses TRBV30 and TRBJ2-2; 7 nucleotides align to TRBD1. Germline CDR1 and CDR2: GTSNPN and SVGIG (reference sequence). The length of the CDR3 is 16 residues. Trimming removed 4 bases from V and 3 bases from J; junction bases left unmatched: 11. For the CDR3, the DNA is TGTGCCTGGAAACAGGGGTTATTTCGAGACACCGGGGAGCTGTTTTTT. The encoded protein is CAWKQGLFRDTGELFF.

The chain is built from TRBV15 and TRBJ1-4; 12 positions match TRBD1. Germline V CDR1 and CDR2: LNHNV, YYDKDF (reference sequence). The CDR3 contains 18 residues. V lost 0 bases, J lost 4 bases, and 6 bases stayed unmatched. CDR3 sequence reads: CATSRDRDRGRRNEKLFF. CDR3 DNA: TGTGCCACCAGCAGAGACCGGGACAGGGGGCGTCGTAATGAAAAACTGTTTTTT.

This CDR3 reads CASSDWPGGYGYTF. The CDR3 DNA reads as TGTGCCAGCAGTGACTGGCCAGGGGGCTATGGCTACACCTTC. The chain recombines TRBV6-5 with TRBJ1-2; 7 positions agree with TRBD1. With V trimmed by 5 bases and J by 4 bases, 7 bases remained unmatched. Germline loops: CDR1 MNHEY, CDR2 SVGAGI. This CDR3 region has 14 residues.

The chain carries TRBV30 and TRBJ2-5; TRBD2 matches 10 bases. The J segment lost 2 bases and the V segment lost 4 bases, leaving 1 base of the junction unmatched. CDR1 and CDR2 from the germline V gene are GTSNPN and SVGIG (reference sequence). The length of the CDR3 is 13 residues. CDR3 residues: CAWTSGSQETQYF. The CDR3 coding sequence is TGTGCCTGGACTAGCGGGAGTCAAGAGACCCAGTACTTC.

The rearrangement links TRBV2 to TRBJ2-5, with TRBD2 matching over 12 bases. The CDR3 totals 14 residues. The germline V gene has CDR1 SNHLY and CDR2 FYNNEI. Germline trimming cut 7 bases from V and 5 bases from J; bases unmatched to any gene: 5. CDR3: CASTILAGGETQYF. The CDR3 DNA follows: TGTGCCAGCACAATACTAGCGGGGGGTGAGACCCAGTACTTC.